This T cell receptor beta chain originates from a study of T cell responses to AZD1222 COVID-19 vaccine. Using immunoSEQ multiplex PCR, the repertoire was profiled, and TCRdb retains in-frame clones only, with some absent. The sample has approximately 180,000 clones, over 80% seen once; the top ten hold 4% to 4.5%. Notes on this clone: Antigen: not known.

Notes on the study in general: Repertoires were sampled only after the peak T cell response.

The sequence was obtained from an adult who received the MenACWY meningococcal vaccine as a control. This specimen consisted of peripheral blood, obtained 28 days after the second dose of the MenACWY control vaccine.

CDR3 in amino acids: CASSYPTGDGEQFF. In nucleotides, the CDR3 is TGTGCCAGCAGTTACCCAACAGGGGACGGGGAGCAGTTCTTC. The chain joins TRBV6-2 or TRBV6-3 to TRBJ2-1; 7 bases map to TRBD1. The CDR3 totals 14 residues. After removal of 2 bases from V and 10 bases from J, the junction contained 8 bases not matched to a gene. The germline CDR1 and CDR2 sequences are MNHEY and SVGEGT.